Each of the 31 T cell receptor beta chains below was sequenced from the same sample in a study of CXCR3-negative and CXCR3-positive naive CD8 T cells (dated by TCRdb to about 2019). Data came from a NextSeq 550. The Human TCR Profiling Kit (MiLaboratory) was used to make UMI-labeled 5' RACE TRB cDNA libraries. Through TCRdb reprocessing, the reads give one entry per CDR3 protein sequence; DNA is omitted. Per the sample table, the count is approximately 52,000 distinct CDR3 sequences. The ten largest clones represent 20% to 25% of the sample. The specimen sequenced was memory CD8+ T cells from blood. The meaning of the sample's cell subset or site label: conventional CD8+ memory T cells (TMEM), sorted as controls. These receptors all come from a human donor in good health. Some clones in this sample may be carry-over from other donors' samples.

CDR3 amino acids: CASSLKAWGLDATEQFF. The chain uses TRBV7-2 and TRBJ2-1; the TCRdb call, TRBD2, lacks DNA for checking. There are 17 residues in the CDR3. The germline V gene encodes CDR1 SGHTA and CDR2 FQGNSA.

This chain links TRBV28 with TRBJ2-4; TCRdb's assignment of TRBD2 cannot be checked, as there is no DNA. The CDR3 runs to 17 residues. Germline-derived CDR1 and CDR2 are MDHEN and SYDVKM. CDR3 protein: CASSPAWQESPKNIQYF.

This sequence joins TRBV12-3 or TRBV12-4 and TRBJ2-1; checking the TCRdb D call of TRBD1 is not possible without DNA. The length of the CDR3 is 14 residues. The CDR3 sequence: CASSRPPSREKAFF.

The V gene is TRBV4-1, the J gene TRBJ2-1. Germline CDR1 MGHRA, CDR2 YSYEKL. CDR3 length equals 16 residues. CDR3 in amino acids: CASSFRIQSSYNEQFF.

This sequence joins TRBV12-3 or TRBV12-4 and TRBJ2-2; absent DNA, TCRdb's TRBD1 call cannot be checked. The CDR3 covers 12 residues. Here the CDR3 reads CASRARAGELFF.

The chain combines TRBV4-1 with TRBJ2-2; without DNA, the TCRdb call of TRBD1 cannot be checked. CDR3 length equals 14 residues. Germline V gives CDR1 MGHRA, CDR2 YSYEKL. CDR3 loop: CASSQGQGNGELFF.

The chain employs TRBV29-1 and TRBJ2-7. In germline, CDR1 is SQVTM, CDR2 ANQGSEA. CDR3 length: 13 amino acids. CDR3 residues: CSVEGESSYEQYF.

The J gene is TRBJ2-7, the V gene TRBV6-2 or TRBV6-3; absent DNA, TCRdb's TRBD1 call cannot be checked. Looked up from germline, CDR1 is MNHEY and CDR2 is SVGEGT. This CDR3 has 12 amino acids. This CDR3 reads CASSRGVYEQYF.

This chain joins TRBV7-9 and TRBJ2-7; TCRdb indicates TRBD1, and absent DNA this call remains unverified. Germline assignment: CDR1 SEHNR and CDR2 FQNEAQ (reference sequence). There are 14 residues in the CDR3. The chain's CDR3 is CASSLSTGVYEQYF.

The chain recombines TRBV29-1 with TRBJ2-1; TCRdb proposes TRBD1, but this gene call is untestable without DNA. This CDR3 region has 18 residues. CDR1 SQVTM and CDR2 ANQGSEA come from the germline V gene. CDR3 region: CSTTAGQADKSSYNEQFF.

The rearrangement joins TRBV25-1 to TRBJ2-7. In germline, CDR1 is MGHDK, CDR2 SYGVNS. This CDR3 comprises 14 residues. This CDR3 is CASSEFFPGGEQYF.

This chain uses TRBV28 with TRBJ2-4; the TCRdb D gene call, TRBD2, has no DNA to confirm it. Germline lookup yields CDR1 MDHEN and CDR2 SYDVKM. The CDR3 covers 17 residues. The CDR3 loop reads CASSPQGPGYAKNIQYF.

The genes are TRBV13 and TRBJ2-4; the TCRdb call, TRBD1, lacks DNA for checking. Germline loops: CDR1 PRHDT, CDR2 FYEKMQ (reference sequence). This CDR3 has 15 residues. This CDR3 is CASSSGFLGENIQYF.

The chain combines TRBV28 with TRBJ2-2; the TRBD1 assignment by TCRdb is unverifiable without DNA. CDR1 and CDR2 from the germline V gene are MDHEN and SYDVKM. The CDR3 consists of 16 residues. The CDR3 spells CASSFSRTGGTGELFF.

The rearrangement uses TRBV6-2 or TRBV6-3 and TRBJ2-1; TCRdb calls TRBD1, which cannot be checked without DNA. The CDR3 covers 14 residues. Germline V gene sequence: CDR1 MNHEY, CDR2 SVGEGT. The CDR3 loop reads CASQQGSGGNEQFF.

The chain links TRBV7-2 to TRBJ2-3. The CDR3 runs 15 residues. Germline V gives CDR1 SGHTA, CDR2 FQGNSA. The CDR3: CASSLGVTSTDTQYF.

V usage is TRBV6-2 or TRBV6-3 and J usage is TRBJ1-1; TCRdb outputs TRBD1, but without DNA this stays unchecked. CDR3 size: 13 residues. Germline V gene lookup returns CDR1 MNHEY and CDR2 SVGEGT. The CDR3 region is CASSDSGTGGAFF.

The chain couples TRBV6-2 or TRBV6-3 to TRBJ2-5; the TCRdb call, TRBD1, lacks DNA for checking. The CDR3 consists of 12 residues. Germline V gene sequence: CDR1 MNHEY, CDR2 SVGEGT. CDR3 residues: CASSSPGETQYF.

The V call is TRBV5-1, the J call TRBJ2-1; TCRdb indicates TRBD2, and absent DNA this call remains unverified. The CDR3 length is 16 residues. The germline V gene encodes CDR1 SGHRS and CDR2 YFSETQ. CDR3 protein: CASSSSGLADYNEQFF. Filled out from reference TRBV5-1 and TRBJ2-1, the complete variable domain reads KAGVTQTPRYLIKTRGQQVTLSCSPISGHRSVSWYQQTPGQGLQFLFEYFSETQRNKGNFPGRFSGRQFSNSRSEMNVSTLELGDSALYLCASSSSGLADYNEQFFGPGTRLTVL.

The chain has TRBV7-2 and TRBJ2-3; TCRdb's assignment of TRBD2 cannot be checked, as there is no DNA. Germline CDR1 SGHTA, CDR2 FQGNSA. This CDR3 is 15 amino acids long. This chain's CDR3 is CASRSSGRYTDTQYF.

This chain joins TRBV28 and TRBJ2-1; TCRdb's D call of TRBD1 is untestable without DNA. In germline, CDR1 is MDHEN, CDR2 SYDVKM. The CDR3 length is 17 residues. CDR3 sequence: CASSPSSDRGPYNEQFF.

The J gene is TRBJ1-1, the V gene TRBV14; checking the TCRdb D call of TRBD1 is not possible without DNA. This CDR3 region has 17 residues. Germline-derived CDR1 and CDR2 are SGHDN and FVKESK. CDR3 amino acids: CASRPTGGGLVNTEAFF.

The genes are TRBV2 and TRBJ2-7; the TCRdb call, TRBD2, lacks DNA for checking. Germline CDR1 and CDR2: SNHLY and FYNNEI. The length of the CDR3 is 16 residues. The CDR3 here is CASSWTWDYGSYEQYF.

This chain links TRBV14 with TRBJ1-2; TCRdb's D call of TRBD1 is untestable without DNA. Germline V gives CDR1 SGHDN, CDR2 FVKESK. The CDR3 extends over 15 amino acids. CDR3: CASSQVGGPSYGYTF.

The CDR3 protein is CASSSLAGGNEQYF. The genes are TRBV28 and TRBJ2-7; absent DNA, TCRdb's TRBD2 call cannot be checked. Per germline, CDR1 MDHEN and CDR2 SYDVKM. This CDR3 has 14 residues.

J is TRBJ2-3 and V is TRBV7-9. Per the germline V gene, CDR1 is SEHNR and CDR2 is FQNEAQ (reference sequence). The CDR3 runs to 15 residues. The CDR3 loop is CASSLYRSRSDTQYF.

The rearrangement uses TRBV4-3 and TRBJ2-7; TCRdb proposes TRBD1, but this gene call is untestable without DNA. The CDR3 is made up of 15 amino acids. From germline, CDR1 is LGHNA and CDR2 YSLEER. The CDR3 spells CASSQDRDKFYEQYF.

Considering frequency, this clonotype is medium-sized (0.01 to 0.1%). The CDR3 sequence is CASSVAGAVNEKLFF. This sequence joins TRBV9 and TRBJ1-4. Germline CDR1 reads SGDLS; CDR2 reads YYNGEE. This CDR3 is 15 amino acids long.

The chain has TRBV30 and TRBJ1-1; TCRdb designates TRBD1, a call that cannot be tested without DNA. The CDR3 is 13 amino acids. Germline CDR1 is GTSNPN and CDR2 is SVGIG (reference sequence). The CDR3 spells CAWSVGGNTEAFF.

This rearrangement joins TRBV6-2 or TRBV6-3 to TRBJ2-5; TCRdb's D gene call, TRBD2, goes unchecked for lack of DNA. CDR1 MNHEY and CDR2 SVGEGT come from the germline V gene. CDR3 length equals 16 residues. This chain's CDR3 is CASRPSRTSGQETQYF.

The chain recombines TRBV12-5 with TRBJ2-1; TCRdb's D call of TRBD2 is untestable without DNA. The CDR3 spans 16 residues. Per the germline V gene, CDR1 is LGHNT and CDR2 is FRNRAP. This CDR3 is CASGPNRDYSYNEQFF.